Listed below are T cell receptor beta chains from one sample, sequenced in a study of blood T cell repertoires in COVID-19. Produced via immunoSEQ multiplex PCR; TCRdb's table is partial and in-frame only. Among a few hundred thousand clones listed, 75% to 90% were seen once. Material for sequencing was PBMCs or T cells enriched from blood (not recorded which). The receptors shown here come from a woman aged 40 to 55 who had recovered from COVID-19. Both conserved end residues are part of each CDR3. The D gene is left open where the match is weak. Clone size appears in some rows only: once, few, many, or a class for an expanded clone.

TRBV12-3/TRBV12-4	12	-	TRBJ2-7	once	CASSFLEDEQYF	TGTGCCAGCAGTTTTCTGGAGGACGAGCAGTACTTC
TRBV7-2	15	-	TRBJ2-6	once	CASSLQGLGANVLTF	TGTGCCAGCAGCTTACAGGGGTTAGGGGCCAACGTCCTGACTTTC
TRBV4-1	17	TRBD1	TRBJ1-6	-	CASSREPGGAGNSPLHF	TGCGCCAGCAGCCGGGAACCAGGGGGCGCGGGTAATTCACCCCTCCACTTT
TRBV19	14	-	TRBJ2-6	-	CASSSGDGANVLTF	TGTGCCAGTAGTAGCGGGGACGGGGCCAACGTCCTGACTTTC
TRBV18	16	TRBD2	TRBJ2-2	-	CASSPELATNTGELFF	TGTGCCAGCTCCCCAGAACTAGCGACGAACACCGGGGAGCTGTTTTTT
TRBV27	12	-	TRBJ2-7	-	CASSSTAYEQYF	TGTGCCAGCAGTTCAACAGCCTACGAGCAGTACTTC
TRBV10-3	14	-	TRBJ1-2	-	CAIRDGQSMYGYTF	TGTGCCATCAGGGATGGACAGAGCATGTATGGCTACACCTTC
TRBV19	15	-	TRBJ1-4	-	CASSTAGVANEKLFF	TGTGCCAGTAGTACCGCCGGGGTCGCTAATGAAAAACTGTTTTTT
TRBV5-4	15	-	TRBJ1-6	-	CASSLNLEGSSPLHF	TGTGCCAGCAGCTTGAATTTAGAGGGTTCGTCACCCCTCCACTTT
TRBV19	13	TRBD1	TRBJ2-2	-	CASRTGVTGELFF	TGTGCCAGTAGGACAGGGGTAACCGGGGAGCTGTTTTTT
TRBV15	13	-	TRBJ2-1	-	CATSRGDSSEQFF	TGTGCCACCAGCAGGGGAGACTCAAGCGAGCAGTTCTTC
TRBV5-4	15	TRBD2	TRBJ2-5	-	CASSFSLGLGETQYF	TGTGCCAGCAGCTTTTCACTGGGACTAGGAGAGACCCAGTACTTC
TRBV19	13	-	TRBJ1-5	-	CAIHRTDNQPQHF	TGTGCCATCCATCGGACAGACAATCAGCCCCAGCATTTT
TRBV24-1	16	TRBD1	TRBJ2-1	-	CATSPEGQGFYNEQFF	TGTGCCACCAGTCCGGAGGGACAGGGGTTCTACAATGAGCAGTTCTTC
TRBV27	14	-	TRBJ2-1	-	CASTAGRAYNEQFF	TGTGCCAGCACCGCGGGACGAGCCTACAATGAGCAGTTCTTC
TRBV9	14	TRBD2	TRBJ2-7	-	CASSVTSGSYEQYF	TGTGCCAGCAGCGTGACTAGCGGATCCTACGAGCAGTACTTC
TRBV28	13	-	TRBJ2-7	-	CASNRDKPYEQYF	TGTGCCAGCAACCGGGACAAGCCCTACGAGCAGTACTTC
TRBV10-3	15	-	TRBJ1-4	once	CAISEESGVWEKLFF	TGTGCCATCAGTGAGGAGTCGGGGGTTTGGGAAAAACTGTTTTTT
TRBV29-1	13	-	TRBJ1-4	-	CSVGEGPGEKLFF	TGCAGCGTTGGGGAGGGACCGGGAGAAAAACTGTTTTTT
TRBV2	14	-	TRBJ2-7	-	CASSLMQVTYEQYF	TGTGCCAGCAGTCTCATGCAGGTTACCTACGAGCAGTACTTC
TRBV10-3	14	-	TRBJ2-1	-	CAIRDTGLYNEQFF	TGTGCCATCAGAGATACGGGACTTTACAATGAGCAGTTCTTC
TRBV6-5	15	-	TRBJ1-3	-	CASRPQILSGNTIYF	TGTGCCAGCAGACCACAGATCCTCTCTGGAAACACCATATATTTT
TRBV9	14	-	TRBJ2-7	-	CASSPRGGTYEQYF	TGTGCCAGCAGCCCTCGCGGAGGCACCTACGAGCAGTACTTC
TRBV6-5	14	-	TRBJ2-7	-	CASKLRDTPYEQYF	TGTGCCAGCAAGCTCCGGGACACCCCCTACGAGCAGTACTTC
TRBV2	12	-	TRBJ2-1	-	CASGLFRGEQFF	TGTGCCAGCGGACTTTTTCGGGGTGAGCAGTTCTTC
TRBV21-1	16	-	TRBJ2-5	once	CASSKGPGQGEETQYF	TGTGCCAGCAGCAAAGGACCGGGACAGGGGGAAGAGACCCAGTACTTC
TRBV10-1	16	-	TRBJ1-1	-	CASSESGAGASTEAFF	TGCGCCAGCAGTGAGTCGGGGGCAGGGGCAAGTACTGAAGCTTTCTTT
TRBV30	13	-	TRBJ2-7	-	CAWSLQGPYEQYF	TGTGCCTGGAGTCTACAGGGTCCCTACGAGCAGTACTTC